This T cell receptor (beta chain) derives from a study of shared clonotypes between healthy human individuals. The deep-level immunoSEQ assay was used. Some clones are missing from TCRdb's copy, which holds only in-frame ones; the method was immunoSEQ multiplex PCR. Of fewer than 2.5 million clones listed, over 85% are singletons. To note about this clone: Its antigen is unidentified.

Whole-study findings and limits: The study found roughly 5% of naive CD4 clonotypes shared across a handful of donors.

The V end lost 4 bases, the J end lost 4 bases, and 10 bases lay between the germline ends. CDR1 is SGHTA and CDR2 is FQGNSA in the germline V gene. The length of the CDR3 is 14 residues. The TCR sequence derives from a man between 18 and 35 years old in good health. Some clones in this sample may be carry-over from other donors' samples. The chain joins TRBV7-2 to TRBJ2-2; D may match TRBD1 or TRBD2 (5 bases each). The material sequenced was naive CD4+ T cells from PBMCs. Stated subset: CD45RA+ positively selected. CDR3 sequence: CASSWGTPTGELFF. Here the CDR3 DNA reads TGTGCCAGCAGCTGGGGGACCCCCACCGGGGAGCTGTTTTTT.